The 15 T cell receptor beta chains in this list originate from one sample, sequenced in a study of CXCR3-negative and CXCR3-positive naive CD8 T cells. Regarding the study as a whole: Higher TRB CDR3 hydrophobicity marked CXCR3-positive naive cells relative to CXCR3-negative naive cells.

The authors made the TRB cDNA libraries by 5' RACE using UMI labels. With the 5' RACE reads reprocessed, TCRdb shows one record per CDR3 protein and no DNA. The table lists 150,000 or so distinct CDR3 sequences. What these receptors recognize is not known. Sequenced: naive CXCR3+ CD8+ T cells from blood. Subset specified: CD45RO-CCR7+CD27+CD95- naive CD8+ T cells expressing CXCR3 (TNR3+). The receptor set was obtained from a human donor in good health. Some clones in this sample may be carry-over from other donors' samples.

V usage is TRBV13 and J usage is TRBJ2-5; TCRdb picks TRBD2, but there is no DNA to check that call. Germline V gives CDR1 PRHDT, CDR2 FYEKMQ (reference sequence). This CDR3 has 13 amino acids. The chain's CDR3 is CASSQAGEETQYF.

The chain couples TRBV7-9 to TRBJ1-4. The CDR3 runs to 13 residues. Germline V gene sequence: CDR1 SEHNR, CDR2 FQNEAQ (reference sequence). The CDR3 loop reads CASSFNGDEKLFF.

The genes are TRBV4-1 and TRBJ2-6; TCRdb indicates TRBD1, and absent DNA this call remains unverified. The CDR3 contains 19 residues. Germline-derived CDR1 and CDR2 are MGHRA and YSYEKL. This chain's CDR3 is CASSHPRDGGSSGVNVLTF.

V gene TRBV7-8 combines with J gene TRBJ2-7; checking the TCRdb D call of TRBD2 is not possible without DNA. The CDR3 covers 15 residues. In germline, CDR1 is SGHVS, CDR2 FQNEAQ. The CDR3 region is CASSLASGGHYEQYF.

The chain recombines TRBV4-1 with TRBJ2-7; with no DNA, the TCRdb D assignment of TRBD1 cannot be verified. Germline V gives CDR1 MGHRA, CDR2 YSYEKL. The CDR3 contains 18 residues. This CDR3 is CASSQDTTGALGTYEQYF.

The J gene is TRBJ2-3, the V gene TRBV6-5. Germline V gives CDR1 MNHEY, CDR2 SVGAGI. This CDR3 is built from 15 residues. The chain's CDR3 is CASTITPYTTDTQYF.

The chain has TRBV20-1 and TRBJ2-2; TCRdb returns TRBD1, unconfirmable since there is no DNA. CDR1 DFQATT and CDR2 SNEGSKA come from the germline V gene (reference sequence). The CDR3 has 16 residues. The CDR3 sequence: CSARDKDRGVTGELFF.

The V and J genes are TRBV7-9 and TRBJ2-7; the D gene TCRdb calls, TRBD1, cannot be checked with no DNA. The CDR3 totals 13 residues. Germline V gene sequence: CDR1 SEHNR, CDR2 FQNEAQ (reference sequence). CDR3 region: CASSLDRDNEQYF. The full variable domain, with the rest looked up from reference TRBV7-9 and TRBJ2-7, is DTGVSQNPRHKITKRGQNVTFRCDPISEHNRLYWYRQTLGQGPEFLTYFQNEAQLEKSRLLSDRFSAERPKGSFSTLEIQRTEQGDSAMYLCASSLDRDNEQYFGPGTRLTVT.

This rearrangement joins TRBV7-9 to TRBJ2-1; TCRdb's D call of TRBD1 is untestable without DNA. Germline V CDR1 and CDR2: SEHNR, FQNEAQ (reference sequence). The CDR3 has 17 residues. The CDR3 sequence: CASSPRPGTPRYNEQFF.

The rearrangement uses TRBV7-9 and TRBJ2-5; TCRdb calls TRBD1, which cannot be checked without DNA. Germline-derived CDR1 and CDR2 are SEHNR and FQNEAQ (reference sequence). CDR3 length equals 15 residues. This CDR3 is CASSFTPGPIETQYF.

The chain couples TRBV9 to TRBJ2-7; checking the TCRdb D call of TRBD2 is not possible without DNA. CDR1 and CDR2 (germline): SGDLS, YYNGEE. The CDR3 covers 13 residues. The CDR3: CASSVGLAGEQYF. The full variable domain, completed using reference TRBV9 and TRBJ2-7, is DSGVTQTPKHLITATGQRVTLRCSPRSGDLSVYWYQQSLDQGLQFLIQYYNGEERAKGNILERFSAQQFPDLHSELNLSSLELGDSALYFCASSVGLAGEQYFGPGTRLTVT.

The rearrangement joins TRBV14 to TRBJ2-1. This CDR3 contains 12 residues. Germline CDR1 is SGHDN and CDR2 is FVKESK. CDR3 sequence: CASSYLHNEQFF.

The chain links TRBV21-1 to TRBJ2-7; checking the TCRdb D call of TRBD2 is not possible without DNA. TRBV21-1 corresponds to a pseudogene. The CDR3 has 18 amino acids. The CDR3 reads CASQDRIAGGLFGYEQYF.

The chain is built from TRBV5-4 and TRBJ2-1. Germline CDR1 is SGHNT and CDR2 is YYREEE (reference sequence). This CDR3 has 12 amino acids. The CDR3 reads CASSLGSWEQFF.

The chain is built from TRBV6-6 and TRBJ2-7; TCRdb lists TRBD1, though no DNA is available to test this call. This CDR3 has 11 residues. Germline CDR1 is MNHNY and CDR2 is SVGAGI (reference sequence). The CDR3 sequence is CASSYQGEQYF.